This T cell receptor (beta chain) was captured in a study of T-cell memory formation after mild COVID-19. TCRdb re-analysed the 5' RACE reads in MiXCR, keeping a single row per CDR3 protein. The top ten clones hold under 25% of a sample with 350,000 to 400,000 distinct CDR3 sequences, about 15% of them seen once. This clonotype was picked up a small number of times. No antigen is known for it. The germline V gene has CDR1 SQVTM and CDR2 ANQGSEA. The CDR3 runs to 12 residues. Trimming pared 6 bases from V and 13 bases from J, leaving 22 bases between. The study's findings and limits: Day 37-peaking second-wave clones had unconfirmed SARS-CoV-2 specificity. Clones which contracted sat mainly in CM and EM if CD4+, and in EMRA if CD8+.

The material sequenced was PBMCs or a T cell subset sorted from them (not recorded which). This chain uses TRBV29-1 with TRBJ2-7; a possible D gene is TRBD2 (6 bases). The receptor was isolated from a man aged 18 to 30 who had mild COVID-19 (a few samples of this study predate the infection). Cell type and time point are not known. The DNA for the CDR3 is TGCAGCGTACGGGAGTCGTCCACCCAGGTATACTTC. Translation: CSVRESSTQVYF.